These 5 T cell receptor beta chains share one sample of origin, sequenced in a study of cytomegalovirus exposure and HLA in healthy donors. PCR primers comprised 60 Vbeta and 13 Jbeta primers. The method was immunoSEQ multiplex PCR; TCRdb's version includes in-frame clones alone and lacks a portion of them. Of almost 200,000 clones listed, 79% are singletons. Sequencing used PBMCs. The receptors were sampled from a woman aged 25-40 years in good health and CMV-seropositive.

The gene calls are TRBV5-4 and TRBJ1-1; D may be TRBD1 (5 bases). V shed 0 bases and J shed 3 bases, with 12 bases lying between them. CDR3 length: 15 residues. Germline V gives CDR1 SGHNT, CDR2 YYREEE (reference sequence). As DNA, the CDR3 is TGTGCCAGCAGCTTGGTTCCCGGGGGTGACACTGAAGCTTTCTTT. This sequence encodes CASSLVPGGDTEAFF.

The CDR3 coding sequence is TGTGCCAGCAGCTCCCGACTAGCGGGATGGGACAATGAGCAGTTCTTC. Translating it yields CASSSRLAGWDNEQFF. The chain uses TRBV5-4 and TRBJ2-1; 11 bases are a match to TRBD2. The CDR3 is 16 residues long. Germline-derived CDR1 and CDR2 are SGHNT and YYREEE (reference sequence). V dropped 3 bases and J dropped 5; count of bases not matched to a gene: 7.

This clone was seen once. The V call is TRBV29-1, the J call TRBJ1-1, with a weak D call TRBD1 (5 bases). Trimming left V 0 bases short and J 5 bases short, with 10 bases between. Germline-derived CDR1 and CDR2 are SQVTM and ANQGSEA. The CDR3 extends over 13 amino acids. CDR3 protein: CSVEEGLRTEAFF. The CDR3 region has the DNA TGCAGCGTTGAAGAGGGACTGCGGACTGAAGCTTTCTTT.

V gene TRBV10-2 combines with J gene TRBJ2-7, with 10 bases matching TRBD1. The junction had 1 base not matched to a gene; V was cut back by 7 bases and J by 4 bases. The length of the CDR3 is 12 residues. Germline V gene lookup returns CDR1 WSHSY and CDR2 SAAADI. For the CDR3, the DNA is TGCGCCAGCAAGGGACAGGGGTACGAGCAGTACTTC. Amino acid sequence: CASKGQGYEQYF.

The gene calls are TRBV19 and TRBJ1-6, with 7 bases identical to TRBD1. The CDR3 has 14 amino acids. The germline V gene encodes CDR1 LNHDA and CDR2 SQIVND (reference sequence). Germline trimming cut 7 bases from V and 8 bases from J; bases unmatched to any gene: 8. The CDR3 nucleotides are TGTGCCAGTACCACGGTGGGACAGTATTCACCCCTCCACTTT. As protein: CASTTVGQYSPLHF.